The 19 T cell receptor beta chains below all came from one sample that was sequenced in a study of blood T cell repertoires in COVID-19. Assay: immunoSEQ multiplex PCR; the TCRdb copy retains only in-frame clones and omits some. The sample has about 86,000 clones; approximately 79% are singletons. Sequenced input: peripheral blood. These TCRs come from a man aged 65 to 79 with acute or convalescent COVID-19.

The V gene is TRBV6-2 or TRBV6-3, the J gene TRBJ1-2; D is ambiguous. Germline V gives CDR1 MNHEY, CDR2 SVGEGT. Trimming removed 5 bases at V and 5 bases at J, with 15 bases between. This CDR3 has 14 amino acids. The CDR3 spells CASSDDGVRYGYTF. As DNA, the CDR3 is TGTGCCAGCAGTGATGACGGGGTGAGGTATGGCTACACCTTC.

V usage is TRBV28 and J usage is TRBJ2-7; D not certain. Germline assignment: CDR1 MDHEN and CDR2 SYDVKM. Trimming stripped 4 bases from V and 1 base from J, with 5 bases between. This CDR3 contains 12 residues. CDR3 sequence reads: CASSYSSYEQYF. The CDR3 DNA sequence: TGTGCCAGCAGTTACAGTTCCTACGAGCAGTACTTC.

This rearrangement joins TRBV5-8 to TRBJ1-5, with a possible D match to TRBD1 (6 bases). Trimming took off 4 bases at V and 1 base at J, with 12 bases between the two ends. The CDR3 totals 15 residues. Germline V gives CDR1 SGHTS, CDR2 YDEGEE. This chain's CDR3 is CASSHRVSSNQPQHF. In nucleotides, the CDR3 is TGTGCCAGCAGCCACAGGGTTTCAAGCAATCAGCCCCAGCATTTT.

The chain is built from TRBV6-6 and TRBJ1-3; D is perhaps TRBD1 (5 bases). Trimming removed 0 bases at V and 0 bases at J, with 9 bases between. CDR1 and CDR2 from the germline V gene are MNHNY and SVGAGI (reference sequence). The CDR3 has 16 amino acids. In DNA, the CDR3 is TGTGCCAGCAGTTACTCGATACAGGTCTCTGGAAACACCATATATTTT. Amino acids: CASSYSIQVSGNTIYF.

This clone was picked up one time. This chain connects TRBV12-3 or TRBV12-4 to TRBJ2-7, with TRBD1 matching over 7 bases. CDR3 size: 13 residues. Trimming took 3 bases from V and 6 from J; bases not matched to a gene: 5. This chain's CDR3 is CASSFRDSGEQYV. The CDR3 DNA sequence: TGTGCCAGCAGTTTTCGGGACAGCGGCGAGCAGTACGTC.

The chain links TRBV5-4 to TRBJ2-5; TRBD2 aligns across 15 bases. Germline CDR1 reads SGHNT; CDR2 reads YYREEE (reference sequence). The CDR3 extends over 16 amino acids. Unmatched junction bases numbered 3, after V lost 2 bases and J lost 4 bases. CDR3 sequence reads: CASSFGLAGGLETQYF. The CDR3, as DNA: TGTGCCAGCAGCTTCGGACTAGCGGGGGGGCTAGAGACCCAGTACTTC.

The CDR3 protein is CAISEFEDTTIYF. DNA for the CDR3: TGTGCCATCAGTGAATTCGAGGATACCACCATATATTTT. The J gene is TRBJ1-3, the V gene TRBV10-3; no firm D call. CDR1 and CDR2 from the germline V gene are ENHRY and SYGVKD. The CDR3 is made up of 13 amino acids. V shed 3 bases and J shed 9 bases, with 12 bases lying between them.

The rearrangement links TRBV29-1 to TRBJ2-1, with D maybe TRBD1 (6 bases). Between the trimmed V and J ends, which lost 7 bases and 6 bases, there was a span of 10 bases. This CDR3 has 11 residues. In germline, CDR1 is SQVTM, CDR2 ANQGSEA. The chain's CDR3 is CSGGQSNEQFF. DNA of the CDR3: TGCAGCGGTGGACAGAGCAATGAGCAGTTCTTC.

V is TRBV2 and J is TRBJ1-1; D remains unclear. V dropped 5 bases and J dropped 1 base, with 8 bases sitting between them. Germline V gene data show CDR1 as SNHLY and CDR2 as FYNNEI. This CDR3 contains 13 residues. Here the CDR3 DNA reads TGTGCCAGCAGTCTTCTAGAGAACACTGAAGCTTTCTTT. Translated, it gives CASSLLENTEAFF.

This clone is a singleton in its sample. The CDR3 protein is CASSQEVRYGYTF. CDR3 coding DNA: TGTGCCAGCAGCCAAGAAGTCCGGTATGGCTACACCTTC. The chain employs TRBV3-1 (or the pseudogene TRBV3-2) and TRBJ1-2, with D hard to call. Germline CDR1 is LGHDT and CDR2 is YNNKEL (reference sequence). The CDR3 length is 13 residues. The germline V and J ends were trimmed by 0 bases and 5 bases, with 7 bases remaining between them.

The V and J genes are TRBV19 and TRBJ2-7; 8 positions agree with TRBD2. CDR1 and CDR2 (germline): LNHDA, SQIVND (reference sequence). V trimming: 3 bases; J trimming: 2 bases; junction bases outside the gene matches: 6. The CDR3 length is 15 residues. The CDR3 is CASSIQARGAYEQYV. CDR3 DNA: TGTGCCAGTAGTATTCAGGCGCGGGGGGCCTACGAGCAGTACGTC.

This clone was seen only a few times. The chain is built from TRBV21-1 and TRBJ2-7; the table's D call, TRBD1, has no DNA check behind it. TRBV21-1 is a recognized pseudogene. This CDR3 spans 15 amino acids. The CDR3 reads CASSKRQPASYEQYF. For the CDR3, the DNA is TGTGCCAGCAGCAAAAGACAGCCGGCGTCCTACGAGCAGTACTTC.

CDR3 nucleotides: TGTGCCAGCAGTGAAGGGGGGCGGGTGCAGTTCTTC. Translated: CASSEGGRVQFF. J is TRBJ2-1 and V is TRBV2, with D possibly being TRBD1 (6 bases). Trimming cost V 1 base and J 12 bases, with 10 bases left between them. This CDR3 is built from 12 residues. Germline CDR1 reads SNHLY; CDR2 reads FYNNEI.

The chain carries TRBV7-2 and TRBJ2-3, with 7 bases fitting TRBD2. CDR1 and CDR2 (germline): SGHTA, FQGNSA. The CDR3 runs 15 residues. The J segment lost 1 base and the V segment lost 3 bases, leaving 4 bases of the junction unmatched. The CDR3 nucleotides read TGTGCCAGCAGCTTGAGCGGGGCAGGCACAGATACGCAGTATTTT. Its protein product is CASSLSGAGTDTQYF.

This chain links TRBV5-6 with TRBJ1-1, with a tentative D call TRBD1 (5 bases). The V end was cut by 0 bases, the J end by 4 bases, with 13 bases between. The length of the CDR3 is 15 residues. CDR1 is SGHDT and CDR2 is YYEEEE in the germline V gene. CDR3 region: CASSLDSFRGTEAFF. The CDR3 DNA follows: TGTGCCAGCAGCTTGGATAGTTTTAGGGGCACTGAAGCTTTCTTT.

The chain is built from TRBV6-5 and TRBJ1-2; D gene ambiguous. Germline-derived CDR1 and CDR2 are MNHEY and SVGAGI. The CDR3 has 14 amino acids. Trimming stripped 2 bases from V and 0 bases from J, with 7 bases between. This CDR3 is CASSYGAANYGYTF. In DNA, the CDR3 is TGTGCCAGCAGTTACGGAGCAGCTAACTATGGCTACACCTTC.

The CDR3: CASWRVNYGYTF. In DNA form, the CDR3 reads TGTGCCAGCTGGCGGGTAAACTATGGCTACACCTTC. This chain uses TRBV6-6 with TRBJ1-2, with no clear D. The V end was cut by 8 bases, the J end by 2 bases, with 9 bases between. CDR3 length: 12 residues. CDR1 MNHNY and CDR2 SVGAGI come from the germline V gene (reference sequence).

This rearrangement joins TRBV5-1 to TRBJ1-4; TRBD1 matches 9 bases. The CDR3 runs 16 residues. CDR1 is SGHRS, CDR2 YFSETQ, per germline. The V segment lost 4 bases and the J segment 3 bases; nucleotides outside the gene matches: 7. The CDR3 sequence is CASSLGQGWANEKLFF. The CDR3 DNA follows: TGCGCCAGCAGCCTCGGACAGGGGTGGGCTAATGAAAAACTGTTTTTT.

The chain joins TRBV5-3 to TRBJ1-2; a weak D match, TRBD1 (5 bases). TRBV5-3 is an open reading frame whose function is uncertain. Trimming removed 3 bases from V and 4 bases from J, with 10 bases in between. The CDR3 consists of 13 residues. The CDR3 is CARSYQGSYGYTF. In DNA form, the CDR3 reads TGTGCCAGAAGCTATCAGGGTAGCTATGGCTACACCTTC.